Presented here are 21 T cell receptor beta chains from one specimen sequenced in a study of blood T cell repertoires in COVID-19. This table comes from immunoSEQ multiplex PCR, and its TCRdb copy is limited to in-frame clones, with some not included. The sample gives over 65,000 clones, 80% to 95% of which show up once; 6.9% is in the top ten. Specimen: peripheral blood. The receptors shown here come from a human donor in a cohort sampled during active COVID-19.

This chain uses TRBV6-4 with TRBJ2-1; D is perhaps TRBD1 (7 bases). Between the trimmed V and J ends, which lost 11 bases and 0 bases, there was a span of 20 bases. The CDR3 loop spans 16 amino acids. Germline assignment: CDR1 MRHNA and CDR2 SNTAGT. CDR3 bases: TGTGCCCGTTCAGGGGGGCAGGGGCGCTCCTACAATGAGCAGTTCTTC. It yields the protein CARSGGQGRSYNEQFF.

The gene calls are TRBV3-1 (or the pseudogene TRBV3-2) and TRBJ2-7; 7 bases map to TRBD1. V dropped 4 bases and J dropped 1; count of bases not matched to a gene: 10. CDR3 size: 16 residues. Germline V gene sequence: CDR1 LGHDT, CDR2 YNNKEL (reference sequence). CDR3 in DNA: TGTGCCAGCAGCCGGACACCTACAGGGGCTTCCTACGAGCAGTACTTC. Translation: CASSRTPTGASYEQYF.

This CDR3 reads CASSVSPSGDQPQHF. The DNA of the CDR3 is TGTGCCAGCAGCGTAAGCCCGTCGGGGGATCAGCCCCAGCATTTT. The chain employs TRBV9 and TRBJ1-5, with a weak D call TRBD1 (5 bases). Germline CDR1 and CDR2: SGDLS and YYNGEE. This CDR3 is 15 amino acids long. V was cut by 1 base and J by 5 bases, with 13 bases left in between.

CDR3 amino acids: CASKIGWNTEAFF. The CDR3 coding sequence is TGTGCCAGTAAAATCGGGTGGAACACTGAAGCTTTCTTT. J is TRBJ1-1 and V is TRBV19; D not resolved. Germline loops: CDR1 LNHDA, CDR2 SQIVND (reference sequence). CDR3 length: 13 amino acids. V was clipped by 7 bases and J by 1 base, with 10 bases between them.

The chain has TRBV27 and TRBJ2-7; 10 positions agree with TRBD1. Germline V gene sequence: CDR1 MNHEY, CDR2 SMNVEV (reference sequence). J gave up 7 bases and V 2 bases, and 5 bases lay outside the gene matches. CDR3 length equals 14 residues. Here the CDR3 DNA reads TGTGCCAGCAGTTTAGACAGGGGGCTTGGGGAGCAGTACTTC. Residues: CASSLDRGLGEQYF.

V usage is TRBV19 and J usage is TRBJ1-5; 8 bases fit TRBD1. Germline V lookup: CDR1 LNHDA, CDR2 SQIVND (reference sequence). The junction had 21 bases not matched to a gene; V was cut back by 4 bases and J by 4 bases. There are 20 residues in the CDR3. CDR3 residues: CASSTTLRISGGLGNQPQHF. The CDR3 nucleotides read TGTGCCAGTAGTACGACCTTGAGAATCTCAGGGGGCTTAGGTAATCAGCCCCAGCATTTT.

This clone is a singleton in its sample. Compared with germline, one end of the junction differs, possibly owing to a read error. The rearrangement joins TRBV6-1 to TRBJ1-5; 9 positions agree with TRBD1. The CDR3 is 14 residues long. Germline V gene sequence: CDR1 MNHNS, CDR2 SASEGT. The CDR3 loop reads CASREGQGNQPQHF. The CDR3 nucleotides are TGTGCCAGCAGGGAAGGACAGGGGAATCAGCCCCAGCATTTT.

The chain employs TRBV5-1 and TRBJ2-1; D remains ambiguous. The CDR3 consists of 16 residues. The V end lost 0 bases, the J end lost 8 bases, and 18 bases lay between the germline ends. Germline assignment: CDR1 SGHRS and CDR2 YFSETQ. The CDR3 nucleotides read TGCGCCAGCAGCTTGGCTCTCCGACTTAGTGGCTATGAGCAGTTCTTC. This encodes CASSLALRLSGYEQFF.

The chain is built from TRBV2 and TRBJ1-5; 8 bases line up with TRBD1. Germline V lookup: CDR1 SNHLY, CDR2 FYNNEI. The ends lost 4 bases at V and 3 bases at J; junction bases unmatched: 5. This CDR3 has 15 amino acids. CDR3 sequence (DNA): TGTGCCAGCAGTGGACAGGGGCTGATCAATCAGCCCCAGCATTTT. Its protein is CASSGQGLINQPQHF.

This sequence joins TRBV27 and TRBJ2-2, with TRBD2 matching over 10 bases. The V gene's germline CDR1 is MNHEY and CDR2 SMNVEV (reference sequence). The trim removed 8 bases at V and 5 bases at J, leaving 8 bases unmatched. The CDR3 length is 15 residues. The CDR3 reads CASALAGGSTGELFF. CDR3 sequence (DNA): TGTGCCAGCGCCTTAGCGGGGGGCTCGACCGGGGAGCTGTTTTTT.

J is TRBJ1-1 and V is TRBV12-3 or TRBV12-4; D is perhaps TRBD1 (6 bases). V was clipped by 3 bases and J by 6 bases, with 11 bases between them. The CDR3 consists of 13 residues. The CDR3 protein is CASSLRGSAEAFF. The DNA of the CDR3 is TGTGCCAGCAGTTTGAGGGGGTCGGCTGAAGCTTTCTTT.

This clone was observed a few times. The chain uses TRBV7-6 and TRBJ2-5; tentatively, D is TRBD2 (6 bases). Germline V CDR1 and CDR2: SGHVS, FNYEAQ. The V end lost 1 base, the J end lost 1 base, and 13 bases lay between the germline ends. CDR3 length equals 16 residues. CDR3 nucleotide sequence: TGTGCCAGCAGCTTAGGGCAAGCGGGTCTCCAAGAGACCCAGTACTTC. It codes for CASSLGQAGLQETQYF.

This rearrangement joins TRBV7-9 to TRBJ2-1; TRBD1 matches at 7 bases. Germline CDR1 SEHNR, CDR2 FQNEAQ (reference sequence). Unmatched junction bases numbered 10, after V lost 5 bases and J lost 6 bases. The CDR3 is 15 amino acids. The CDR3 loop is CASSPEGQASNEQFF. The CDR3 bases are TGTGCCAGCAGCCCAGAAGGACAGGCAAGCAATGAGCAGTTCTTC.

The genes are TRBV30 and TRBJ1-1, with TRBD1 matching over 8 bases. Germline values: CDR1 GTSNPN, CDR2 SVGIG (reference sequence). This CDR3 spans 12 amino acids. J gave up 10 bases and V 3 bases, and 7 bases lay outside the gene matches. The DNA for the CDR3 is TGTGCCTGGAGGGGTGTTGGACAGGGAGCTTTCTTT. Translated, it gives CAWRGVGQGAFF.

The rearrangement links TRBV15 to TRBJ2-5; TRBD2 matches 8 bases. V lost 1 base, J lost 7 bases, and 2 bases stayed unmatched. Germline values: CDR1 LNHNV, CDR2 YYDKDF (reference sequence). The CDR3 loop spans 13 amino acids. The CDR3 nucleotides are TGTGCCACCAGCAGAGCCCGGGGGGGGACCCAGTACTTC. This encodes CATSRARGGTQYF. Supplemented by reference TRBV15 and TRBJ2-5, the full variable domain reads DAMVIQNPRYQVTQFGKPVTLSCSQTLNHNVMYWYQQKSSQAPKLLFHYYDKDFNNEADTPDNFQSRRPNTSFCFLDIRSPGLGDTAMYLCATSRARGGTQYFGPGTRLLVL.

The rearrangement uses TRBV6-5 and TRBJ1-1; the match to TRBD1 covers 10 bases. CDR3 size: 13 residues. J lost 13 bases, V lost 6 bases, and 11 bases had no gene match. Germline CDR1 is MNHEY and CDR2 is SVGAGI. In DNA, the CDR3 is TGTGCCAGCAGAAGACAGGGGGCGTTAGGGGATTTCTTT. It is translated as CASRRQGALGDFF.

This chain joins TRBV7-2 and TRBJ1-2; the match to TRBD1 covers 11 bases. The germline V gene has CDR1 SGHTA and CDR2 FQGNSA. The CDR3 runs 15 residues. Trimming cost V 1 base and J 4 bases; bases outside gene matches: 2. CDR3 region: CASSLGDRGAYGYTF. In nucleotides, the CDR3 is TGTGCCAGCAGCTTAGGGGACAGGGGGGCCTATGGCTACACCTTC.

V usage is TRBV27 and J usage is TRBJ1-1; possibly TRBD1 for D (6 bases). The CDR3 loop spans 13 amino acids. Germline CDR1 MNHEY, CDR2 SMNVEV (reference sequence). V lost 7 bases and J lost 5, with 14 bases in between. Here the CDR3 DNA reads TGTGCCAGCACGCTCAGGGGTTCGACTGAAGCTTTCTTT. It yields the protein CASTLRGSTEAFF.

This chain links TRBV4-2 with TRBJ2-7; 10 bases are a match to TRBD2. The CDR3 runs to 19 residues. The junction had 11 bases not matched to a gene; V was cut back by 0 bases and J by 0 bases. Germline CDR1 reads LGHNA; CDR2 reads YNFKEQ. This chain's CDR3 is CASSQEGGLAVLSSYEQYF. The CDR3 region has the DNA TGTGCCAGCAGCCAAGAGGGAGGACTAGCGGTCTTAAGCTCCTACGAGCAGTACTTC.

This chain links TRBV6-5 with TRBJ2-7; D might be TRBD1 (5 bases). Per germline, CDR1 MNHEY and CDR2 SVGAGI. The CDR3 totals 13 residues. V dropped 6 bases and J dropped 4 bases, with 13 bases sitting between them. The CDR3 loop reads CASRHDRAYEQYF. Here the CDR3 DNA reads TGTGCCAGCAGGCACGACAGAGCTTACGAGCAGTACTTC.

The chain carries TRBV6-5 and TRBJ1-1; maybe TRBD1 (6 bases). There are 13 residues in the CDR3. Germline-derived CDR1 and CDR2 are MNHEY and SVGAGI. Between the trimmed V and J ends, which lost 6 bases and 7 bases, there was a span of 15 bases. In nucleotides, the CDR3 is TGTGCCAGCAGCCCATCCCAGGGGATTGAAGCTTTCTTT. Protein sequence: CASSPSQGIEAFF.